Below are 27 T cell receptor beta chains sequenced from a single sample in a study of blood T cell repertoires in COVID-19. Libraries were prepared by immunoSEQ multiplex PCR; TCRdb keeps only in-frame clonotypes and omits some of them. The sample holds roughly 180,000 clones, over 80% seen once. Sequencing was performed on peripheral blood. These receptors all stem from a middle-aged woman with COVID-19, enrolled during active disease.

The chain joins TRBV29-1 to TRBJ1-2, with TRBD1 matching 7 bases. The CDR3 loop spans 15 amino acids. V lost 7 bases to trimming and J lost 8 bases; unmatched junction nucleotides: 19. CDR1 SQVTM and CDR2 ANQGSEA come from the germline V gene. CDR3 bases: TGCAGCGCCTCCGGGACAGAACCTTCAGAAGGAGGCTACACCTTC. Translated: CSASGTEPSEGGYTF.

This clone has a handful of counts. The chain joins TRBV6-5 to TRBJ1-3, with TRBD1 matching 7 bases. Germline CDR1 and CDR2: MNHEY and SVGAGI. This CDR3 has 16 residues. The V gene end was trimmed by 4 bases and the J gene end by 4 bases; junction bases not matched to a gene: 10. CDR3 protein: CASSLDRSAGGNTIYF. DNA of the CDR3: TGTGCCAGCAGTTTGGACAGGTCTGCTGGGGGAAACACCATATATTTT.

This clone was seen only once. The J gene is TRBJ2-2, the V gene TRBV5-4; D gene uncertain. The CDR3 totals 15 residues. Germline V CDR1 and CDR2: SGHNT, YYREEE (reference sequence). V was shortened by 0 bases and J by 1 base, with 7 bases between the two germline ends. The CDR3 bases are TGTGCCAGCAGCTTGGCCGAGCAGAACACCGGGGAGCTGTTTTTT. Its protein product is CASSLAEQNTGELFF.

The CDR3 loop reads CASSVNTMNTEAFF. The CDR3 DNA reads as TGTGCCAGCTCTGTAAACACCATGAACACTGAAGCTTTCTTT. V and J are TRBV18 and TRBJ1-1; no firm D call. Trimming took 6 bases from V and 0 from J, leaving 11 bases between them. CDR1 is KGHSH and CDR2 is LQKENI in the germline V gene. The CDR3 is 14 amino acids.

The V call is TRBV19, the J call TRBJ2-3; 11 bases are shared with TRBD2. There are 17 residues in the CDR3. J gave up 4 bases and V 2 bases, and 8 bases lay outside the gene matches. Germline V gene data show CDR1 as LNHDA and CDR2 as SQIVND (reference sequence). CDR3 amino acids: CASSILSGRAGADTQYF. The CDR3 DNA reads as TGTGCCAGTAGTATACTTAGCGGGAGGGCCGGGGCAGATACGCAGTATTTT.

A remark on this clone: The same CDR3 arises from other DNA sequences in this sample as well. The CDR3 loop reads CASSPGQGREQYF. CDR3 nucleotide sequence: TGTGCCAGCAGCCCAGGACAGGGGAGGGAGCAGTACTTC. The V and J genes are TRBV11-2 and TRBJ2-7; 9 bases align to TRBD1. Germline trimming cut 5 bases from V and 7 bases from J; bases unmatched to any gene: 6. The CDR3 extends over 13 amino acids. The germline V gene encodes CDR1 SGHAT and CDR2 FQNNGV.

The rearrangement links TRBV19 to TRBJ1-4, with 8 bases aligning to TRBD1. CDR1 LNHDA and CDR2 SQIVND come from the germline V gene (reference sequence). This CDR3 is 13 amino acids long. J was trimmed by 7 bases and V by 7 bases; bases with no gene match: 5. This chain's CDR3 is CASNFQGAEKLFF. The CDR3, as DNA: TGTGCCAGTAATTTCCAGGGGGCTGAAAAACTGTTTTTT.

V and J are TRBV7-9 and TRBJ1-2; D gene uncertain. With 1 base removed from V and 7 bases from J, the gap between germline ends came to 10 bases. The CDR3 spans 13 residues. Germline V lookup: CDR1 SEHNR, CDR2 FQNEAQ (reference sequence). The CDR3 coding sequence is TGTGCCAGCAGCTTAGGTGAGGCATCTGGCTACACCTTC. It specifies CASSLGEASGYTF.

J is TRBJ2-1 and V is TRBV2; TRBD2 matches 8 bases. The ends lost 6 bases at V and 7 bases at J; junction bases unmatched: 11. This CDR3 is built from 15 residues. The germline CDR1 and CDR2 sequences are SNHLY and FYNNEI. CDR3 nucleotide sequence: TGTGCCAGCAGGAAATCACGAGCGGGGGCAAATGAGCAGTTCTTC. It codes for CASRKSRAGANEQFF.

V and J are TRBV19 and TRBJ1-5, with D uncertain. This CDR3 comprises 15 residues. Deletions cut 3 bases from V and 2 bases from J, with 11 bases between. The V gene's germline CDR1 is LNHDA and CDR2 SQIVND (reference sequence). CDR3 in DNA: TGTGCCAGTAGTATCTACTACGACGGCAATCAGCCCCAGCATTTT. The encoded protein is CASSIYYDGNQPQHF.

V is TRBV2 and J is TRBJ2-2; 11 nucleotides match TRBD2. J lost 5 bases, V lost 6 bases, and 2 bases had no gene match. This CDR3 comprises 14 residues. Germline V CDR1 and CDR2: SNHLY, FYNNEI. The CDR3 nucleotides read TGTGCCAGCAGGGGGACTAGCGGTACCGGGGAGCTGTTTTTT. Residues: CASRGTSGTGELFF.

The chain combines TRBV15 with TRBJ1-2; the D gene is possibly TRBD1 (6 bases). Trimming cost V 1 base and J 3 bases, with 15 bases left between them. The CDR3 is 16 amino acids. Germline V CDR1 and CDR2: LNHNV, YYDKDF (reference sequence). The CDR3 reads CATSRVLTGRDYGYTF. CDR3 nucleotide sequence: TGTGCCACCAGCAGAGTCCTGACAGGCCGAGACTATGGCTACACCTTC.

The chain links TRBV27 to TRBJ2-7; 9 bases match TRBD2. CDR3 length equals 16 residues. The germline V gene has CDR1 MNHEY and CDR2 SMNVEV (reference sequence). V dropped 4 bases and J dropped 2; count of bases not matched to a gene: 9. CDR3 region: CASSSYRLAEAYEQYF. The CDR3, as DNA: TGTGCCAGCAGTTCCTACAGACTAGCGGAAGCCTACGAGCAGTACTTC.

This chain uses TRBV3-1 (or the pseudogene TRBV3-2) with TRBJ1-4; D is undetermined. Per the germline V gene, CDR1 is LGHDT and CDR2 is YNNKEL (reference sequence). V was pared by 4 bases and J by 0 bases, with 9 bases between. The CDR3 has 15 amino acids. The CDR3 nucleotides are TGTGCCAGCAGCCGCTCGGCGGCAACTAATGAAAAACTGTTTTTT. This encodes CASSRSAATNEKLFF.

The chain recombines TRBV7-9 with TRBJ1-1, with 8 positions matching TRBD1. The J segment lost 5 bases and the V segment lost 5 bases, leaving 13 bases of the junction unmatched. CDR3 length: 16 residues. CDR1 SEHNR and CDR2 FQNEAQ come from the germline V gene (reference sequence). The CDR3 DNA is TGTGCCAGCAGCCTCGGGGACAGGACTAGGGGAACTGAAGCTTTCTTT. Translated: CASSLGDRTRGTEAFF.

The chain combines TRBV5-5 with TRBJ1-1; 7 bases are shared with TRBD1. The V and J ends lost 9 bases and 1 base, in that order; junction bases with no gene match: 9. Germline assignment: CDR1 SGHKS and CDR2 YYEKEE (reference sequence). This CDR3 has 14 residues. CDR3 residues: CATKMGQRNTEAFF. DNA for the CDR3: TGTGCCACCAAGATGGGACAGCGGAACACTGAAGCTTTCTTT.

This clone appeared once. The rearrangement uses TRBV19 and TRBJ1-2; TRBD1 aligns across 7 bases. After removal of 8 bases from V and 8 bases from J, the junction contained 11 bases not matched to a gene. CDR1 and CDR2 (germline): LNHDA, SQIVND (reference sequence). The CDR3 covers 13 residues. CDR3 loop: CASDRALGGGYTF. CDR3 DNA: TGTGCCAGTGACAGGGCGCTGGGGGGCGGCTACACCTTC.

The chain couples TRBV3-1 (or the pseudogene TRBV3-2) to TRBJ2-1, with D tentatively TRBD2 (5 bases). The CDR3 extends over 13 amino acids. Germline loops: CDR1 LGHDT, CDR2 YNNKEL (reference sequence). The V end lost 1 base, the J end lost 6 bases, and 7 bases lay between the germline ends. DNA for the CDR3: TGTGCCAGCAGCCAAGTCCTAGCCAATGAGCAGTTCTTC. Amino acids: CASSQVLANEQFF.

The rearrangement joins TRBV19 to TRBJ2-7; the D gene is possibly TRBD2 (5 bases). The CDR3 is 13 residues long. Germline lookup yields CDR1 LNHDA and CDR2 SQIVND (reference sequence). Trimming removed 8 bases from V and 4 bases from J, with 15 bases in between. The CDR3 DNA is TGTGCCAGTCGGGGTCGGCCCAGTTACGAGCAGTACTTC. Translating gives CASRGRPSYEQYF.

The chain recombines TRBV11-2 with TRBJ1-5; perhaps TRBD1 as D (6 bases). The germline V and J ends were trimmed by 5 bases and 3 bases, with 11 bases remaining between them. The CDR3 extends over 14 amino acids. Germline CDR1 is SGHAT and CDR2 is FQNNGV. The CDR3 coding sequence is TGTGCCAGCAGCCTCGACAGGAACAATCAGCCCCAGCATTTT. Amino acid sequence: CASSLDRNNQPQHF.

The rearrangement joins TRBV24-1 to TRBJ1-2, with D possibly TRBD1 on 6 matching bases. The ends were cut back, 4 bases at V and 4 bases at J, with 15 bases in the middle. The CDR3 spans 15 residues. Germline assignment: CDR1 KGHDR and CDR2 SFDVKD. CDR3 in DNA: TGTGCCACCAGTGACCCAAATACAGGGAGCTATGGCTACACCTTC. It specifies CATSDPNTGSYGYTF.

This chain connects TRBV11-2 to TRBJ1-1, with 7 bases identical to TRBD1. CDR3 size: 14 residues. Germline CDR1 is SGHAT and CDR2 is FQNNGV. Germline trimming cut 3 bases from V and 7 bases from J; bases unmatched to any gene: 8. The CDR3 loop reads CASSFKGQTIEAFF. Written as DNA, the CDR3 is TGTGCCAGCAGCTTTAAGGGACAGACGATTGAAGCTTTCTTT.

The CDR3 region is CASSMGQGYSPLHF. Written as DNA, the CDR3 is TGTGCCAGCAGCATGGGACAGGGGTATTCACCCCTCCACTTT. The rearrangement uses TRBV13 and TRBJ1-6; TRBD1 agrees at 10 bases. Germline CDR1 and CDR2: PRHDT and FYEKMQ (reference sequence). The CDR3 sequence is 14 residues long. With 5 bases clipped from V and 8 bases from J, the junction kept 3 bases outside the gene matches.

This clone was picked up a small number of times. CDR3 coding DNA: TGTGCCAGCAGCCGCGGCGGGACAGTCTCCTACGAGCAGTACTTC. Its translation is CASSRGGTVSYEQYF. This chain uses TRBV28 with TRBJ2-7, with a possible D match to TRBD1 (7 bases). Trimming left V 6 bases short and J 0 bases short, with 15 bases between. The CDR3 has 15 amino acids. CDR1 and CDR2 (germline): MDHEN, SYDVKM.

The chain has TRBV4-1 and TRBJ1-1; 9 bases match TRBD1. Germline V gene lookup returns CDR1 MGHRA and CDR2 YSYEKL. The CDR3 loop spans 13 amino acids. V was pared by 6 bases and J by 4 bases, with 3 bases of the junction left unmatched. CDR3 DNA: TGCGCCAGCAGAGTGGGACAGGGCACTGAAGCTTTCTTT. Its translation: CASRVGQGTEAFF.

The rearrangement links TRBV28 to TRBJ2-3, with 8 bases matching TRBD2. This CDR3 has 12 amino acids. The germline CDR1 and CDR2 sequences are MDHEN and SYDVKM. V dropped 5 bases and J dropped 14; count of bases not matched to a gene: 9. In DNA, the CDR3 is TGTGCCAGCAGTACCCCCGGGACTAGTTGGTATTTT. Its protein product is CASSTPGTSWYF.

This clone showed up many times. This rearrangement joins TRBV5-6 to TRBJ1-6, with 12 positions matching TRBD1. Germline V lookup: CDR1 SGHDT, CDR2 YYEEEE. V was pared by 2 bases and J by 13 bases, with 13 bases of the junction left unmatched. This CDR3 is built from 17 residues. For the CDR3, the DNA is TGTGCCAGCAGCTTTCGGGGACAGGGGGCTCCTAGGGTCCCCCTCCACTTT. Translation gives CASSFRGQGAPRVPLHF.